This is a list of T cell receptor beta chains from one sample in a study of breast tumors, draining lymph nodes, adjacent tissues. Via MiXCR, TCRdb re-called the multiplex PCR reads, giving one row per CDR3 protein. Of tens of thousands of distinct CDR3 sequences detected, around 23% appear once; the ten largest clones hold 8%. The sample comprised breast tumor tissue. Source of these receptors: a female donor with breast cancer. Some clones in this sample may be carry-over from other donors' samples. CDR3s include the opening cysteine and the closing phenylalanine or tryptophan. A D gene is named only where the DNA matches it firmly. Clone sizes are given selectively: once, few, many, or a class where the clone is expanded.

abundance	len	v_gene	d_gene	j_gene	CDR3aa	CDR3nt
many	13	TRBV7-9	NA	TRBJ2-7	CASSHTQGREQYF	TGTGCCAGCAGCCATACACAGGGGAGGGAGCAGTACTTC
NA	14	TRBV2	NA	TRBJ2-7	CASSDLTDSYEQYF	TGTGCCAGCAGTGATCTGACAGACTCCTACGAGCAGTACTTC
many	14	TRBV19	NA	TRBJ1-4	CASSKQQENEKLFF	TGTGCCAGTAGTAAACAGCAAGAAAATGAAAAACTGTTTTTT
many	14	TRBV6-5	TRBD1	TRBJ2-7	CATGTDRGRYEQYF	TGTGCCACCGGTACGGACAGGGGTCGATACGAGCAGTACTTC
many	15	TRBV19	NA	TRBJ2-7	CASSIAYGISYEQYF	TGTGCCAGTAGTATAGCGTATGGGATATCCTACGAGCAGTACTTC
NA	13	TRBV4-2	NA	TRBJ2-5	CASSQDREETQYF	TGTGCCAGCAGCCAAGATAGGGAGGAGACCCAGTACTTC
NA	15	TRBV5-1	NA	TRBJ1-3	CASSLGWGTGNTIYF	TGCGCCAGCAGCTTGGGTTGGGGGACTGGAAACACCATATATTTT
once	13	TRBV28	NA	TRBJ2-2	CASRIQNTGELFF	TGTGCCAGCAGGATCCAAAACACCGGGGAGCTGTTTTTT
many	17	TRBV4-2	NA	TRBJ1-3	CASSQEAGGSSGNTIYF	TGTGCCAGCAGCCAAGAGGCCGGCGGAAGCTCTGGAAACACCATATATTTT
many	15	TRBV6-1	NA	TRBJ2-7	CASSGRGADGYEQYF	TGTGCCAGCAGCGGTCGGGGGGCAGATGGATACGAGCAGTACTTC
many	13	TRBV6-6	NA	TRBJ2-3	CASSWAWGDTQYF	TGTGCCAGCAGTTGGGCCTGGGGAGATACGCAGTATTTT
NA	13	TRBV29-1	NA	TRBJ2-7	CSVEIRAGSEQYF	TGCAGCGTCGAAATACGGGCGGGATCCGAGCAGTACTTC
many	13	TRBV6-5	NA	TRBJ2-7	CASSSDTSYEQYF	TGTGCCAGCAGCTCCGACACTTCCTACGAGCAGTACTTC
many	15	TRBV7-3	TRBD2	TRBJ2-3	CASSFGGSAADTQYF	TGTGCCAGCAGCTTTGGCGGGAGCGCGGCAGATACGCAGTATTTT
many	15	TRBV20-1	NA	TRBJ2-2	CSASRPGLLTGELFF	TGCAGTGCTAGCAGACCGGGACTCCTCACCGGGGAGCTGTTTTTT
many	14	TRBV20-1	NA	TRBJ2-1	CSATNRELYNEQFF	TGCAGTGCTACTAACCGGGAACTCTACAATGAGCAGTTCTTC
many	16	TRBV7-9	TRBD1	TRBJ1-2	CASRTGGGFANYGYTF	TGTGCCAGCAGGACAGGGGGAGGATTTGCTAACTATGGCTACACCTTC
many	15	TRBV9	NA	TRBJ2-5	CASSVGNGDRKTQYF	TGTGCCAGCAGCGTAGGGAATGGGGATCGGAAGACCCAGTACTTC
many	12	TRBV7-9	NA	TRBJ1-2	CASSSGVYGYTF	TGTGCCAGCAGCTCCGGGGTCTATGGCTACACCTTC
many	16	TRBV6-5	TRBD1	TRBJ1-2	CASRVRDRGKRYGYTF	TGTGCCAGCAGAGTTCGGGACAGGGGCAAAAGATATGGCTACACCTTC
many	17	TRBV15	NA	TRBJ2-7	CATSRFTLTSFDGEQYF	TGTGCCACCAGCAGATTTACCTTGACTAGTTTTGACGGCGAGCAGTACTTC
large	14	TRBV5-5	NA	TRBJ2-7	CASSFPEGRDEQYF	TGTGCCAGCAGCTTCCCGGAGGGTAGGGACGAGCAGTACTTC
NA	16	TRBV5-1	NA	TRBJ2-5	CASSPWDPRDQETQYF	TGCGCCAGCAGCCCGTGGGACCCTCGAGACCAAGAGACCCAGTACTTC
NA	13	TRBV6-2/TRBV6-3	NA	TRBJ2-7	CASRVRVTYEQYF	TGTGCCAGCAGGGTGCGGGTTACCTACGAGCAGTACTTC
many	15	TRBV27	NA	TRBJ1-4	CASSFLGTTNEKLFF	TGTGCCAGCAGTTTTTTGGGTACGACTAATGAAAAACTGTTTTTT
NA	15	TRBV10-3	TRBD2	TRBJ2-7	CAISGGGRNTYEQYF	TGTGCCATCAGTGGAGGCGGGAGGAATACCTACGAGCAGTACTTC
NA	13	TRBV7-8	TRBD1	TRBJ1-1	CASSGRGATEAFF	TGTGCCAGCAGCGGCAGGGGGGCCACTGAAGCTTTCTTT
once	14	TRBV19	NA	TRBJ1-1	CASVGSWVNTEAFF	TGTGCCAGCGTTGGGTCGTGGGTGAACACTGAAGCTTTCTTT
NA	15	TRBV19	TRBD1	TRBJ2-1	CASSPRQGGANEQFF	TGTGCCAGTAGTCCCCGACAGGGTGGCGCAAATGAGCAGTTCTTC